This T cell receptor (beta chain) was sequenced during a study of control samples from healthy donors and cancer patients. Generated by immunoSEQ multiplex PCR, the TCRdb table keeps only in-frame clones and is missing some. The sample includes some 140,000 clones, approximately 86% seen only once; the top ten take roughly 8.7%. Germline CDR1 is SGHVS and CDR2 is FNYEAQ. The CDR3 runs to 17 residues. V lost 1 base, J lost 2 bases, and 15 bases lay in between. This clone occurred once. The clonotype was recovered from a woman between 25 and 40 years old in good health. Sequenced material: blood. The chain combines TRBV7-6 with TRBJ2-1; perhaps D is TRBD1 or TRBD2 (5 bases each). This CDR3 reads CASSLVDGTPPYNEQFF. Written as DNA, the CDR3 is TGTGCCAGCAGCTTAGTCGACGGGACGCCGCCCTACAATGAGCAGTTCTTC.